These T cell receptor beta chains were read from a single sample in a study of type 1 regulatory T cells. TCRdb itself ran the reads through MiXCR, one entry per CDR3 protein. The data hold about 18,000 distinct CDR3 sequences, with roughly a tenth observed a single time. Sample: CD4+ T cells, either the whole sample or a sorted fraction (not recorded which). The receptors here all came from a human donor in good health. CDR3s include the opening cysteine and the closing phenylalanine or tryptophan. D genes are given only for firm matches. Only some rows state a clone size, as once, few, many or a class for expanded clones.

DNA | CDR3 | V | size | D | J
TGCAGCGCCCAGGGACTAGCGGGAAACACCGGGGAGCTGTTTTTT | CSAQGLAGNTGELFF | TRBV29-1 | many | TRBD2 | TRBJ2-2
TGTGCCAGCAGCGTAGCGTCTAGCGGCAACAATGAGCAGTTCTTC | CASSVASSGNNEQFF | TRBV9 | many | TRBD2 | TRBJ2-1
TGCGCCAGCAGCTTGTGGCAGGGTGATTCACCCCTCCACTTT | CASSLWQGDSPLHF | TRBV5-1 | medium-sized | . | TRBJ1-6
TGTGCCAGCAGCTTAGGGAACTATGGCTACACCTTC | CASSLGNYGYTF | TRBV7-9 | many | . | TRBJ1-2
TGTGCCAGCAGCAGGAATACAGGGCCTAGCAATGAGCAGTTCTTC | CASSRNTGPSNEQFF | TRBV5-4 | many | . | TRBJ2-1
TGTGCCAGCAGTTACTCGGGGGTTCGGGGAGAGACCCAGTACTTC | CASSYSGVRGETQYF | TRBV6-6 | many | . | TRBJ2-5
TGTGCCAGCAGCTTACCTGGGGAGACCCAGTACTTC | CASSLPGETQYF | TRBV7-2 | few | . | TRBJ2-5
TGTGCCAGCAGGAACCGGGACTACAACTACGAGCAGTACTTC | CASRNRDYNYEQYF | TRBV28 | many | TRBD2 | TRBJ2-7
TGTGCCAGCAGCCTCCATACTGGCAGCGCGCGCACAGATACGCAGTATTTT | CASSLHTGSARTDTQYF | TRBV7-6 | . | . | TRBJ2-3
TGTGCCAGCAGCTGGACAGTCAGGGATACGCAGTATTTT | CASSWTVRDTQYF | TRBV3-1 | many | . | TRBJ2-3
TGTGCCAGCAGCCGGCCGGGACGACCCCTCCACTTT | CASSRPGRPLHF | TRBV14 | many | . | TRBJ1-6